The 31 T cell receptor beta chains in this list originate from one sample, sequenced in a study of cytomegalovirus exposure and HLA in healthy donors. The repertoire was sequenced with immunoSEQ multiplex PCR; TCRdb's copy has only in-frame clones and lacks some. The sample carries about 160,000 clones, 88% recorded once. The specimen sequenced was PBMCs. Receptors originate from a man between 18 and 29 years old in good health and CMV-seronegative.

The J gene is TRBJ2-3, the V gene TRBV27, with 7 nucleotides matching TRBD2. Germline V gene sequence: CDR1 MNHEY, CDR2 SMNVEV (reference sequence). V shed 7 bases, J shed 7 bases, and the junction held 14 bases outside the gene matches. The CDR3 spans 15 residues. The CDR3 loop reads CASIDTGTGRNTQYF. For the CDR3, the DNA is TGTGCCAGCATTGATACCGGGACCGGGAGGAATACGCAGTATTTT.

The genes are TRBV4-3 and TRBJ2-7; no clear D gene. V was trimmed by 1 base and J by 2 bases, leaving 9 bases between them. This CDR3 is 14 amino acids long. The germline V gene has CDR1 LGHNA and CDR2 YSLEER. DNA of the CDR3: TGCGCCAGCAGCCAAGGGGCCAGGCCCTACGAGCAGTACTTC. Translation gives CASSQGARPYEQYF.

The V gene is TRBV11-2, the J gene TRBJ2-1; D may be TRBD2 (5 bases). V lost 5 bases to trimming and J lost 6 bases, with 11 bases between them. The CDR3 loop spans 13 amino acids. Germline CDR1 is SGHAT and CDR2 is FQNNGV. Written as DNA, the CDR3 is TGTGCCAGCAGCCGAGGACTTACCAATGAGCAGTTCTTC. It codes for CASSRGLTNEQFF.

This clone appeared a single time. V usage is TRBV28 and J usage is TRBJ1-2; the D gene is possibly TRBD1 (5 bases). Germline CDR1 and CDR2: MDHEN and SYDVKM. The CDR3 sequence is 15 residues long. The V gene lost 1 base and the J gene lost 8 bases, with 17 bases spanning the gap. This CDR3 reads CASSLYSRQGGGYTF. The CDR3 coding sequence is TGTGCCAGCAGTTTATATTCCCGCCAGGGCGGCGGCTACACCTTC.

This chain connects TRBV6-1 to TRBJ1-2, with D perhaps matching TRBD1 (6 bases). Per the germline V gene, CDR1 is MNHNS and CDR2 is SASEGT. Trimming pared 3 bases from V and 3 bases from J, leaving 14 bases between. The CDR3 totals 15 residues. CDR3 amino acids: CASSEWARGDYGYTF. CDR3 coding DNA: TGTGCCAGCAGTGAGTGGGCCAGGGGTGACTATGGCTACACCTTC.

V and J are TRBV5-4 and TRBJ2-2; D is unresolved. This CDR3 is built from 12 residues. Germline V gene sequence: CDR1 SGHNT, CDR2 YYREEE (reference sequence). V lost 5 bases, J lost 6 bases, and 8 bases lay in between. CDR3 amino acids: CASSTDPGELFF. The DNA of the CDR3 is TGTGCCAGCAGTACAGACCCCGGGGAGCTGTTTTTT.

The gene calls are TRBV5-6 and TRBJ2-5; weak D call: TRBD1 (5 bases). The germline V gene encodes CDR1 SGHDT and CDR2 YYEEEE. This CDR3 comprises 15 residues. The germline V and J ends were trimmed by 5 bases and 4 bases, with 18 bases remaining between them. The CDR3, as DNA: TGTGCCAGCAGGGATTCTGGCCAGGGCCGAGAGACCCAGTACTTC. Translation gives CASRDSGQGRETQYF.

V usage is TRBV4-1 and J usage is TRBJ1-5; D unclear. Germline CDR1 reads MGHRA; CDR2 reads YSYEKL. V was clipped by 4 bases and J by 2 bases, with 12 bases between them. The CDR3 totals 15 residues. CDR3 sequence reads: CASSPTRTGNQPQHF. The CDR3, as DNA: TGCGCCAGCAGCCCCACCCGAACGGGCAATCAGCCCCAGCATTTT.

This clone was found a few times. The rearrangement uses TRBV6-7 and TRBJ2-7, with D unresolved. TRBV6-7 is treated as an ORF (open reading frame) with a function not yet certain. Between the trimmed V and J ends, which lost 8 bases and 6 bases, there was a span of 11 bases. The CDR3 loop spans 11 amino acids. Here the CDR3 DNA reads TGTGCCAGCCTTCTCGAGGCCGAGCAGTACGTC. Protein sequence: CASLLEAEQYV.

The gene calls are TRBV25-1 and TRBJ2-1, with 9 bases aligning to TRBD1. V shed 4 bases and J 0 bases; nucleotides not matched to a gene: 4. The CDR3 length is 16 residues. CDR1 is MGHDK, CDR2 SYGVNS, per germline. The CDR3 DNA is TGTGCCAGCAGTGGGGACAGGGCCAGCTCCTACAATGAGCAGTTCTTC. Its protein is CASSGDRASSYNEQFF.

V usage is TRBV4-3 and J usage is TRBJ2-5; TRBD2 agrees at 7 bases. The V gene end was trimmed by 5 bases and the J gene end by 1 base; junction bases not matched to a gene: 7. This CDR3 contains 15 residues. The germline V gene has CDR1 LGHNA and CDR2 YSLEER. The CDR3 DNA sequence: TGCGCCAGCAGCTCCCGGGTAGCGGGCCAAGAGACCCAGTACTTC. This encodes CASSSRVAGQETQYF.

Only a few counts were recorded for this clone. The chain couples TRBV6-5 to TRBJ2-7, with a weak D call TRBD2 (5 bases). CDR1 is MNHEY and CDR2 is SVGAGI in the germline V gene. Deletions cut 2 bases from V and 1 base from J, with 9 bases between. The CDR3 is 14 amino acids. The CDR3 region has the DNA TGTGCCAGCAGTTACGGTAGCGAGTCCTACGAGCAGTACTTC. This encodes CASSYGSESYEQYF.

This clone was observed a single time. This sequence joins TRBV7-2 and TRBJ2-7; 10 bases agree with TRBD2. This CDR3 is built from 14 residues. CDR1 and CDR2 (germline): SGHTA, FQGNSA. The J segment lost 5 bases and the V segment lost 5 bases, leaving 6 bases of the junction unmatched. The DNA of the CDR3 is TGTGCCAGCAGCCAGGGGACTAGCGACGACGAGCAGTACTTC. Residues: CASSQGTSDDEQYF.

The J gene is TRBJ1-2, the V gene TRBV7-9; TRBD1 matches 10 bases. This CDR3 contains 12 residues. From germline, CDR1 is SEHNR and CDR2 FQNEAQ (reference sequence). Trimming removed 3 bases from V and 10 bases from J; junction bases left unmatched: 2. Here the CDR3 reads CASSLGTGVYTF. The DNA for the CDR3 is TGTGCCAGCAGCTTGGGGACAGGGGTCTACACCTTC.

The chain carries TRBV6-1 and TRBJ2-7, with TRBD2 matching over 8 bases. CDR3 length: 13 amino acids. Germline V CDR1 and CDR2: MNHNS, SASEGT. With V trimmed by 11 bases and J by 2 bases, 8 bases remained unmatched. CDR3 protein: CAAAGGVAYEQYF. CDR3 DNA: TGTGCCGCCGCGGGGGGAGTAGCCTACGAGCAGTACTTC.

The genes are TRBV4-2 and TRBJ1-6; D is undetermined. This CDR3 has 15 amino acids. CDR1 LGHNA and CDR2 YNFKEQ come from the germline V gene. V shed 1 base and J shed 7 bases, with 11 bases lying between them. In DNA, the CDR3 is TGTGCCAGCAGCCAAGTAGGAGGGCACAATTCACCCCTCCACTTT. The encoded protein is CASSQVGGHNSPLHF.

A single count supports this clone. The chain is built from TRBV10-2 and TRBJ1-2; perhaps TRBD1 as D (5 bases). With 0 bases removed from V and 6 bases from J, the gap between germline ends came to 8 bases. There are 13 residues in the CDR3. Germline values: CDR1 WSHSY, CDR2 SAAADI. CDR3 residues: CASSESQGHGYTF. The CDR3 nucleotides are TGCGCCAGCAGTGAGTCGCAGGGTCATGGCTACACCTTC.

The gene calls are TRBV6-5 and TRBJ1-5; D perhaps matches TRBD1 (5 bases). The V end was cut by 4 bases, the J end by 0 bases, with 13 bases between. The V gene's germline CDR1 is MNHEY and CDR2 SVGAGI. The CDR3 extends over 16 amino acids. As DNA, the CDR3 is TGTGCCAGCAGTTCTGGATTAGGGGTTAGCAATCAGCCCCAGCATTTT. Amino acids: CASSSGLGVSNQPQHF.

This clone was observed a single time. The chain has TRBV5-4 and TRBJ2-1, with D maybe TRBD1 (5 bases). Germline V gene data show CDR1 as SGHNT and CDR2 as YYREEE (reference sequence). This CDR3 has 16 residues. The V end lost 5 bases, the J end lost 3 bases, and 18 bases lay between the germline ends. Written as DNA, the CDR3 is TGTGCCAGCAGTGTCGCGGCTAGTAGGGGCTACAATGAGCAGTTCTTC. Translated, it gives CASSVAASRGYNEQFF. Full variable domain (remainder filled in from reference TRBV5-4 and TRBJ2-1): ETGVTQSPTHLIKTRGQQVTLRCSSQSGHNTVSWYQQALGQGPQFIFQYYREEENGRGNFPPRFSGLQFPNYSSELNVNALELDDSALYLCASSVAASRGYNEQFFGPGTRLTVL.

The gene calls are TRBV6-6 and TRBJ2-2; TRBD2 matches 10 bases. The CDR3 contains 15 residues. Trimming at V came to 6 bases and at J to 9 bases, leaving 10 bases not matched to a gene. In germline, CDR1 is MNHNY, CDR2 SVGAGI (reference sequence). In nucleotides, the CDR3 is TGTGCCAGCAGAGGCGCTGAGCGGGGGGGTAGGGAGCTGTTTTTT. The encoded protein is CASRGAERGGRELFF.

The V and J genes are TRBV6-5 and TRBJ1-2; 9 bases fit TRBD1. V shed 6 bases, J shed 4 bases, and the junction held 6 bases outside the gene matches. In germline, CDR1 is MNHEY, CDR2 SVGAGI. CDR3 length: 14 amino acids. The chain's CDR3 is CASRRRDRAYGYTF. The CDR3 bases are TGTGCCAGCAGACGCCGGGACAGGGCCTATGGCTACACCTTC.

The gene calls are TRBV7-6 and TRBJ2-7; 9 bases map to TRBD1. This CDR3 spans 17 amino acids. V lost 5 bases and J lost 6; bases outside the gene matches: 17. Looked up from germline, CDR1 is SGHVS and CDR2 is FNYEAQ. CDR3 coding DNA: TGTGCCAGCAGCCATTCGGACAGGGGTGGCCCCCAGGGCGAGCAGTACTTC. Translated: CASSHSDRGGPQGEQYF.

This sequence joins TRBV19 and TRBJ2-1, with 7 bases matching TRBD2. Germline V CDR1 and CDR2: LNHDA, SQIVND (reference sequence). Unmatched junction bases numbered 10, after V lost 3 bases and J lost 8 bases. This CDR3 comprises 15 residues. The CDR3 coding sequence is TGTGCCAGTAGTATGAGGGCTAGCGGTACGGATGAGCAGTTCTTC. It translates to CASSMRASGTDEQFF.

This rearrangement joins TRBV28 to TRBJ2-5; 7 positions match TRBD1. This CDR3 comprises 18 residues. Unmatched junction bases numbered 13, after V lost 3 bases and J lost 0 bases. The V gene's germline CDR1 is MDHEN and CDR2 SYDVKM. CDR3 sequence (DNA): TGTGCCAGCAGTTTTGAAGCCGGGACAGACTTGTACCAAGAGACCCAGTACTTC. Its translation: CASSFEAGTDLYQETQYF.

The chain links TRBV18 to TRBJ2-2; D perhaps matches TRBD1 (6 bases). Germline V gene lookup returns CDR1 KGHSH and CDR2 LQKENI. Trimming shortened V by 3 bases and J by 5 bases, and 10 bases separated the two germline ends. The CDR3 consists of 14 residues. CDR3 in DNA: TGTGCCAGCTCACCGACTACAGGGACCGGGGAGCTGTTTTTT. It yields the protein CASSPTTGTGELFF.

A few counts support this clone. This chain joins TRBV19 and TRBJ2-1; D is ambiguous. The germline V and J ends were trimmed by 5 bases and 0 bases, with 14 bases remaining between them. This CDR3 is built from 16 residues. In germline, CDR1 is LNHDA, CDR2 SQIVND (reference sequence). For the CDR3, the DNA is TGTGCCAGTAGTCCAGACTCGTCGAGCTCCTACAATGAGCAGTTCTTC. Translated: CASSPDSSSSYNEQFF.

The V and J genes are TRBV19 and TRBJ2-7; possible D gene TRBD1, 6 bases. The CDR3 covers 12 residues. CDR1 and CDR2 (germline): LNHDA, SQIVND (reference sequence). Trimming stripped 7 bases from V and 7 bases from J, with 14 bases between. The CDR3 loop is CASNHRAQEQYV. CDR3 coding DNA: TGTGCCAGTAACCACAGGGCTCAGGAGCAGTACGTC.

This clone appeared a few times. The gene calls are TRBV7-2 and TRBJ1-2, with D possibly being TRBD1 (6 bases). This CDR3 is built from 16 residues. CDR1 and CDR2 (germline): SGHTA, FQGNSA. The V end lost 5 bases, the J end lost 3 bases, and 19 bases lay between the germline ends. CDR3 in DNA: TGTGCCAGCAGCCTACATGGGGGGGCAAGGGACTATGGCTACACCTTC. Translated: CASSLHGGARDYGYTF.

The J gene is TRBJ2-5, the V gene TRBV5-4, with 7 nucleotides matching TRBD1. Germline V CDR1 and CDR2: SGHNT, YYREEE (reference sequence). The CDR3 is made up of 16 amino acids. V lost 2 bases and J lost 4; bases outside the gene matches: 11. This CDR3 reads CASSLPTGISSETQYF. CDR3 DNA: TGTGCCAGCAGCTTACCGACAGGGATATCTTCAGAGACCCAGTACTTC.

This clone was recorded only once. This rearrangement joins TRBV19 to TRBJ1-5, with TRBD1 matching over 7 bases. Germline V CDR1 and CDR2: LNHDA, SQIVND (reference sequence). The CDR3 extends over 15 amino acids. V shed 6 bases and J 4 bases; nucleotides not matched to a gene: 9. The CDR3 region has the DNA TGTGCCAGTAGCCCAAAGACAGGGCGGAATCAGCCCCAGCATTTT. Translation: CASSPKTGRNQPQHF.

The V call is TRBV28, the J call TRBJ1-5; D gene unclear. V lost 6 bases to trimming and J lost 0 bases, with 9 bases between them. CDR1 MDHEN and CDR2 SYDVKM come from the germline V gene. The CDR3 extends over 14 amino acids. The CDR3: CASSKTVSNQPQHF. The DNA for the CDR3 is TGTGCCAGCAGCAAAACGGTTAGCAATCAGCCCCAGCATTTT.